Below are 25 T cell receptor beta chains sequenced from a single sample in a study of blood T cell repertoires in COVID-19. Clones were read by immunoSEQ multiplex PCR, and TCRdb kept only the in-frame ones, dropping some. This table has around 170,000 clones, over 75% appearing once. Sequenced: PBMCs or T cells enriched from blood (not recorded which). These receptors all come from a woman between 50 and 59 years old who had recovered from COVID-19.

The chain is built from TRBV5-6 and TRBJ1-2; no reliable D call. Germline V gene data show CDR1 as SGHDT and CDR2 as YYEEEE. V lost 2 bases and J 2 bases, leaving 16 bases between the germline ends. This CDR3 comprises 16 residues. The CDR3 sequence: CASSFRPSRSNYGYTF. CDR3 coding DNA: TGTGCCAGCAGCTTTCGACCGTCTAGGTCGAACTATGGCTACACCTTC.

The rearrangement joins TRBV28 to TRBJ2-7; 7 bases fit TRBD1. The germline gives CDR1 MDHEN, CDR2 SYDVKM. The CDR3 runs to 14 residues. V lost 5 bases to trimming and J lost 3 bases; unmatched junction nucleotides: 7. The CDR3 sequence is CASSLNRGGYEQYF. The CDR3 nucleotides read TGTGCCAGCAGTCTAAACAGGGGCGGCTACGAGCAGTACTTC.

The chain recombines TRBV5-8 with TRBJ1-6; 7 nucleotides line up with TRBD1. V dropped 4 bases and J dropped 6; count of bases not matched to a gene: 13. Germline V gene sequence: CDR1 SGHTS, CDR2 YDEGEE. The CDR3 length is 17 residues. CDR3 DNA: TGTGCCAGCAGCGAACGAAGAGGGGGCGCGAGTAATTCACCCCTCCACTTT. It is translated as CASSERRGGASNSPLHF. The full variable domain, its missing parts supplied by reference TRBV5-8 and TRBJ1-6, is EAGVTQSPTHLIKTRGQQATLRCSPISGHTSVYWYQQALGLGLQFLLWYDEGEERNRGNFPPRFSGRQFPNYSSELNVNALELEDSALYLCASSERRGGASNSPLHFGNGTRLTVT.

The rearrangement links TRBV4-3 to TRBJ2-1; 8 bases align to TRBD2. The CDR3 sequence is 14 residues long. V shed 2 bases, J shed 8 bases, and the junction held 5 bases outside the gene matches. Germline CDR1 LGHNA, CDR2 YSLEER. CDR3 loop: CASSQSGRRDEQFF. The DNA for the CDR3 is TGCGCCAGCAGCCAAAGCGGGAGAAGGGATGAGCAGTTCTTC.

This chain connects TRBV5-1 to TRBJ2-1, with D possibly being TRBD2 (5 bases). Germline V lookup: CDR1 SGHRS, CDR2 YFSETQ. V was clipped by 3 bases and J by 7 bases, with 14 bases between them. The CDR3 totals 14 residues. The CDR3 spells CASSWAGRGNEQFF. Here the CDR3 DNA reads TGCGCCAGCAGCTGGGCCGGGCGCGGGAATGAGCAGTTCTTC. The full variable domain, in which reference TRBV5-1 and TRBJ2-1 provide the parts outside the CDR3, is KAGVTQTPRYLIKTRGQQVTLSCSPISGHRSVSWYQQTPGQGLQFLFEYFSETQRNKGNFPGRFSGRQFSNSRSEMNVSTLELGDSALYLCASSWAGRGNEQFFGPGTRLTVL.

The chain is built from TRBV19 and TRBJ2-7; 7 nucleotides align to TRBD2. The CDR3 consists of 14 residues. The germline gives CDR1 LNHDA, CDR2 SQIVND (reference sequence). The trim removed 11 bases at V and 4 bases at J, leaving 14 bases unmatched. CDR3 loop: CASKVGEGPYEQYF. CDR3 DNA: TGTGCCTCCAAGGTGGGGGAGGGTCCGTACGAGCAGTACTTC.

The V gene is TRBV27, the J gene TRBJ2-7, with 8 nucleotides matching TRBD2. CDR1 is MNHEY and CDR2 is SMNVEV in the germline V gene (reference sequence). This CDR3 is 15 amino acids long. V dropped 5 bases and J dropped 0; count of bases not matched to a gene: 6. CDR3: CASSPTLAASYEQYF. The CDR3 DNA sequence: TGTGCCAGCAGTCCTACACTAGCGGCCTCCTACGAGCAGTACTTC.

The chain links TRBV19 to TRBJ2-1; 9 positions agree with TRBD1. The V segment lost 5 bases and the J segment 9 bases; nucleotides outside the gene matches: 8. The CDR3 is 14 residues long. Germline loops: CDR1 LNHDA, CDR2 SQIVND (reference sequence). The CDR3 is CASSVDRGLGEQFF. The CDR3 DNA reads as TGTGCCAGTAGTGTGGACAGGGGTCTCGGTGAGCAGTTCTTC.

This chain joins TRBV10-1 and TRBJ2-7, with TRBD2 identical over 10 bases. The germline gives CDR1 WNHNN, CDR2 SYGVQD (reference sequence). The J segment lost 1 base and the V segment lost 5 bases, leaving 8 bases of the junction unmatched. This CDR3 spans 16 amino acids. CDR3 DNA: TGCGCCAGCAGTAGGCTAGCGGGAGACCCGTCCTACGAGCAGTACTTC. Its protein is CASSRLAGDPSYEQYF.

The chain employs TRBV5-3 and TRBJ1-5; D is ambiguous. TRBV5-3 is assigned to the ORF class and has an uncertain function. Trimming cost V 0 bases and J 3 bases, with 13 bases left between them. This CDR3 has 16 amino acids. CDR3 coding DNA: TGTGCCAGAAGCTTGGGTTCCGGGTGCCCCAATCAGCCCCAGCATTTT. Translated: CARSLGSGCPNQPQHF.

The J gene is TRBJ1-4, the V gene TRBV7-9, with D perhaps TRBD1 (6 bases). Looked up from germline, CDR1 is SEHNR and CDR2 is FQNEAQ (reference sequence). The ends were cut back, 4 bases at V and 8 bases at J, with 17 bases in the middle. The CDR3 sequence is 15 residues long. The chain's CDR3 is CASSWKAQGHEKLFF. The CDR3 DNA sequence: TGTGCCAGCAGCTGGAAGGCCCAGGGGCACGAAAAACTGTTTTTT.

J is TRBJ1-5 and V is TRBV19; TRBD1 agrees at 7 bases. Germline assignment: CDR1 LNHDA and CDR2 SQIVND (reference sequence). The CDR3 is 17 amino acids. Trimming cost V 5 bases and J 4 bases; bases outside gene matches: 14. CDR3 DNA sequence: TGTGCCAGTAGTTCCCCCCGGGACAGTAAAATAAATCAGCCCCAGCATTTT. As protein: CASSSPRDSKINQPQHF.

This chain's CDR3 is CATSDLGDTDTQYF. The CDR3 coding sequence is TGTGCCACCAGTGATTTAGGAGACACAGATACGCAGTATTTT. J is TRBJ2-3 and V is TRBV24-1; D unclear. Germline V gives CDR1 KGHDR, CDR2 SFDVKD. V lost 1 base and J lost 2, with 6 bases in between. This CDR3 has 14 amino acids.

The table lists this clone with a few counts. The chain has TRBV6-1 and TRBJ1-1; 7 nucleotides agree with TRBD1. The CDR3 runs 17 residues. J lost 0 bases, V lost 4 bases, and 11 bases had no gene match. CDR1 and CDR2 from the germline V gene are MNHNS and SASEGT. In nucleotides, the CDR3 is TGTGCCAGCAGTGCTTCGCGGCAGACAGGGATGAACACTGAAGCTTTCTTT. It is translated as CASSASRQTGMNTEAFF.

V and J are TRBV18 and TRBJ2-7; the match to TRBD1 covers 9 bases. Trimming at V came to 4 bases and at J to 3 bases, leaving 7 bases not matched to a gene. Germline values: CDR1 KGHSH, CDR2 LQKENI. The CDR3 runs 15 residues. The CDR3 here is CASSRSTGQGYEQYF. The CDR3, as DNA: TGTGCCAGCTCACGCAGCACGGGACAGGGCTACGAGCAGTACTTC.

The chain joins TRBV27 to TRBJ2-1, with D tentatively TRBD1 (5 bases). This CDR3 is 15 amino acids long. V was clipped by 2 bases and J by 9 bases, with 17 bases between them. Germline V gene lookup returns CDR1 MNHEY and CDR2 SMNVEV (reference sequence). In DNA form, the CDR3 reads TGTGCCAGCAGTTTAGGTCCAGCAGAAGGGGTTGAGCAGTTCTTC. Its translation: CASSLGPAEGVEQFF.

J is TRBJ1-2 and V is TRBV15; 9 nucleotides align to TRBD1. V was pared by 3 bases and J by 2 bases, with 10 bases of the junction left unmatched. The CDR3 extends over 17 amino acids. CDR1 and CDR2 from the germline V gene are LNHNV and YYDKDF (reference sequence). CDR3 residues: CATSRSDRGLENYGYTF. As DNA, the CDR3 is TGTGCCACCAGCAGGTCGGACAGGGGCCTGGAAAACTATGGCTACACCTTC.

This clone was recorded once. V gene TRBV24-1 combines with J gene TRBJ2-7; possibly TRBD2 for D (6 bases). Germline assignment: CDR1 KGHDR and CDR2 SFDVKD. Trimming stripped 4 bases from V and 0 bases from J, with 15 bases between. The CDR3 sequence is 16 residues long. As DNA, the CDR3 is TGTGCCACCAGTGAGAATCGTGGGGGAGGCTCCTACGAGCAGTACTTC. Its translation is CATSENRGGGSYEQYF.

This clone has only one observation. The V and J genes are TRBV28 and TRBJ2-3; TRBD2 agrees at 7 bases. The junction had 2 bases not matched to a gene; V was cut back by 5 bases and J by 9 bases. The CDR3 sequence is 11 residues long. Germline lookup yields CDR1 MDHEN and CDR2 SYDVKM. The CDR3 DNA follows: TGTGCCAGCAGTCGGCGGGAGACGCAGTATTTT. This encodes CASSRRETQYF.

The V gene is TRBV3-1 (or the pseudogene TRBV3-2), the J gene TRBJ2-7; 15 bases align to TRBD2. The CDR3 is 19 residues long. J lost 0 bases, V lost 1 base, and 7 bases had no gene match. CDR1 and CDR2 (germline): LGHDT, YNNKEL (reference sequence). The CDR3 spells CASSQGTSGRARNSYEQYF. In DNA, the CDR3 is TGTGCCAGCAGCCAAGGGACTAGCGGGAGGGCGAGGAACTCCTACGAGCAGTACTTC.

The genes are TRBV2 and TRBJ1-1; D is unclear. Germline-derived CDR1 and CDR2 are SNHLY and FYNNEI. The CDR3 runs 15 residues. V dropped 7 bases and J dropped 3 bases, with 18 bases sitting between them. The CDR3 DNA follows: TGTGCCAGCACCCTAAGCGGCGGAGGATACACTGAAGCTTTCTTT. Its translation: CASTLSGGGYTEAFF.

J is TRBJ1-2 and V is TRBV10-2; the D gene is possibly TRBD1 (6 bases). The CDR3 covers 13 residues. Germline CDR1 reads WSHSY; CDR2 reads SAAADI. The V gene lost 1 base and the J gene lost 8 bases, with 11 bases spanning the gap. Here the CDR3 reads CASSEWGGDGYTF. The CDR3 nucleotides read TGCGCCAGCAGTGAGTGGGGGGGCGACGGCTACACCTTC.

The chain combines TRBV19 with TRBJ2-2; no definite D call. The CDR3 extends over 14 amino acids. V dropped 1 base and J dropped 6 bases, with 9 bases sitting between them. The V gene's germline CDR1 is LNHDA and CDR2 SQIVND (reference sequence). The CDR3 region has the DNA TGTGCCAGTAGTATAGGTCCCAGATCCGGGGAGCTGTTTTTT. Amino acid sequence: CASSIGPRSGELFF.

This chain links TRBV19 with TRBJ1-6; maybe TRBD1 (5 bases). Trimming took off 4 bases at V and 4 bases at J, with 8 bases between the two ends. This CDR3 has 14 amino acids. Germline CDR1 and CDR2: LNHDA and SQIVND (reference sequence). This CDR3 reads CASSNGQYNSPLHF. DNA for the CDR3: TGTGCCAGTAGTAATGGACAATATAATTCACCCCTCCACTTT.

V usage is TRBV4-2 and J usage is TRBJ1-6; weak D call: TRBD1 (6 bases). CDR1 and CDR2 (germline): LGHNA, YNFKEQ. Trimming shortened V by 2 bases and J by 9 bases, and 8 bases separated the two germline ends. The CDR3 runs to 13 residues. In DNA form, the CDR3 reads TGTGCCAGCAGCCAAAACAGGGTTTCACCCCTCCACTTT. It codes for CASSQNRVSPLHF.